This record concerns one TCR beta chain sequence. A read error may explain this, as a much larger clone is one base away. This sample is drawn from a study of blood T cells in healthy people across ages. About the study: About one barcoded beta molecule per two T cells was captured by template switching.

Alongside a J-beta primer mix, a sample-barcoded 5' primer served in a second PCR lasting roughly 7 to 12 cycles. Every cDNA molecule carried a tag from a template-switch adaptor bearing 12 random nucleotides. TCRdb used MiXCR to reprocess the 5' RACE reads, holding one entry per CDR3 protein. The sample yields approximately 730,000 distinct CDR3 sequences, about 42% seen once. Researchers collected about 9.1 milliliters of peripheral blood from every single donor. Extraction yielded at least 6 micrograms of total RNA per sample. CDR1 and CDR2 (germline): MNHEY, SVGEGT. Trimming cost V 11 bases and J 5 bases; bases outside gene matches: 19. The CDR3 extends over 17 amino acids.

The TCR sequence derives from an older woman in good health. The sample was blood. The chain has TRBV6-2 or TRBV6-3 and TRBJ2-5, with TRBD2 matching over 11 bases. CDR3 loop: CAGNIATSGRRMETQYF. The CDR3 DNA sequence: TGTGCCGGCAACATTGCCACTAGCGGGAGAAGGATGGAGACCCAGTACTTC.